Listed below are T cell receptor beta chains from one sample, sequenced in a study of T cell repertoires in ileal Crohn's disease. Method: immunoSEQ multiplex PCR; TCRdb's copy keeps in-frame clones and lacks some. The sample lists 25,000 to 35,000 clones; roughly 81% were seen once. Sample: ileal tissue. The receptors shown here come from an adult with Crohn's disease. Both conserved end residues are part of each CDR3. A D gene is named only where the DNA matches it firmly. Clone size, where shown, is once, few, many, or a class for clones that have expanded.

D gene	clone size	V gene	J gene	CDR3 DNA	CDR3 protein
TRBD1	-	TRBV18	TRBJ1-5	TGTGCCAGCTCACTGGACAGGCCCGGCAGTCAGCCCCAGCATTTT	CASSLDRPGSQPQHF
TRBD2	few	TRBV19	TRBJ2-3	TGTGCCAGCAGTCGGGGACTAGCGGGGAAGGCCACGCAGTATTTT	CASSRGLAGKATQYF
TRBD1	-	TRBV7-3	TRBJ2-3	TGTGCCAGCAGCCTCGGACAGGGAGACACAGATACGCAGTATTTT	CASSLGQGDTDTQYF
-	few	TRBV19	TRBJ2-3	TGTGCCAGTAGGACAGACCCTAGCACAGATACGCAGTATTTT	CASRTDPSTDTQYF
-	once	TRBV2	TRBJ1-6	TGTGCCAGCAGTGATCGGGTAGCATCACCCCTCCACTTT	CASSDRVASPLHF
TRBD1	-	TRBV2	TRBJ2-5	TGTGCCAGCAGTGCAGAGACAGGGGGCTCGGAGACCCAGTACTTC	CASSAETGGSETQYF
-	-	TRBV7-9	TRBJ1-5	TGTGCCAGCAGCAAACAGGATTCAAGGCAGCCCCAGCATTTT	CASSKQDSRQPQHF
-	once	TRBV13	TRBJ2-7	TGTGCCAGCAGCGTCGCAGGGATTCCGTCCTACGAGCAGTACTTC	CASSVAGIPSYEQYF
-	few	TRBV2	TRBJ1-6	TGTGCCAGCAGTGAATCGAGGGTTCCCTATAATTCACCCCTCCACTTT	CASSESRVPYNSPLHF
-	-	TRBV20-1	TRBJ1-5	TGCAGTGCTGGACTTCAGCCCCAGCATTTT	CSAGLQPQHF
-	-	TRBV6-6	TRBJ2-5	TGTGCCAGCAGTCTCAGGCTACAAGAGACCCAGTACTTC	CASSLRLQETQYF
-	-	TRBV9	TRBJ2-7	TGTGCCAGCAGCAATCCGGGACTCGGACCAGACGAGCAGTACTTC	CASSNPGLGPDEQYF
-	-	TRBV6-5	TRBJ1-2	TGTGCCACCCGACAGATACAAAACTATGGCTACACCTTC	CATRQIQNYGYTF
-	-	TRBV27	TRBJ1-4	TGTGCCAGCAGTAGGACTGGGTTTAATGAAAAACTGTTTTTT	CASSRTGFNEKLFF
-	-	TRBV19	TRBJ2-7	TGTGCCAGTAGTATAGTCAGGGGCGAGCAGTACTTC	CASSIVRGEQYF
TRBD2	-	TRBV19	TRBJ2-6	TGTGCCAGTAGTATAGAAGGACTAGCGGGGGGCCCTCACTCTGGGGCCAACGTCCTGACTTTC	CASSIEGLAGGPHSGANVLTF
TRBD1	-	TRBV15	TRBJ1-4	TGTGCCACCAGCAGTCCCCTGACAGGGCTATATGAAAAACTGTTTTTT	CATSSPLTGLYEKLFF
-	-	TRBV6-5	TRBJ2-1	TGTGCCAGCCAGCGACAGGAAGCTAATGAGCAGTTCTTC	CASQRQEANEQFF
TRBD2	-	TRBV7-9	TRBJ2-5	TGTGCCAGCAGCTTAGTCGGGGGGAAAGAGACCCAGTACTTC	CASSLVGGKETQYF
TRBD1	-	TRBV4-1	TRBJ2-2	TGCGCCAGCAGCCAAGTAATACAGGGGTCCAACACCGGGGAGCTGTTTTTT	CASSQVIQGSNTGELFF
TRBD1	-	TRBV27	TRBJ1-1	TGTGCCAGCAGTGTGGGACAGGGGGCTGGTGAAGCTTTCTTT	CASSVGQGAGEAFF
TRBD1	-	TRBV30	TRBJ1-5	TGTGCCTGGAGTCCCGCAGGGGGTGCTCAGCCCCAGCATTTT	CAWSPAGGAQPQHF
TRBD2	-	TRBV11-1	TRBJ2-1	TGTGCCACCCGGGGTAGCGGGGGGAAAAATTACAATGAGCAGTTCTTC	CATRGSGGKNYNEQFF
TRBD1	-	TRBV4-3	TRBJ1-2	TGCGCCAGCAGCCAAGCTAAGGCCAGGGGGCTCTATGGCTACACCTTC	CASSQAKARGLYGYTF
TRBD1	once	TRBV30	TRBJ1-6	TGTGCCTGGAGTCGACAGGGAGGTTCACCCCTCCACTTT	CAWSRQGGSPLHF
-	-	TRBV19	TRBJ2-5	TGTGCCAGTAGTAAGGCGCCCTGGACAGAAAACGGGCGGGAGACCCAGTACTTC	CASSKAPWTENGRETQYF
TRBD1	-	TRBV30	TRBJ2-3	TGTGCCTGGAGTGTAAGGGACAGCGGCACAGATACGCAGTATTTT	CAWSVRDSGTDTQYF
TRBD1	-	TRBV30	TRBJ1-1	TGTGCCTGGACCCGGGACAGGGTTCGTACATACGAAGCTTTCTTT	CAWTRDRVRTYEAFF
-	-	TRBV5-4	TRBJ2-3	TGTGCCAGCAGCTGGGGCTTGGGGATATCTAGCACAGATACGCAGTATTTT	CASSWGLGISSTDTQYF
TRBD1	-	TRBV6-1	TRBJ1-2	TGTGCCAGCAGGGACTCGGACAGGAGGGTCGGCTACACCTTC	CASRDSDRRVGYTF
-	-	TRBV10-3	TRBJ2-5	TGTGCCATCAGTGAGTCGGGTTCCGGGGAAGAGACCCAGTACTTC	CAISESGSGEETQYF
-	-	TRBV29-1	TRBJ2-2	TGCAGCGTTGATGCCAGGGCGAACACCGGGGAGCTGTTTTTT	CSVDARANTGELFF
-	-	TRBV19	TRBJ1-3	TGTGCCAGTAGTGCCCGGTCTAACTCTGGAAACACCATATATTTT	CASSARSNSGNTIYF
-	once	TRBV27	TRBJ2-7	TGTGCCAGCAGCTACAGGGATGGAAACTACGAGCAGTACTTC	CASSYRDGNYEQYF
-	-	TRBV27	TRBJ2-3	TGTGCCAGCAGTTTATTCACAACAGATACGCAGTATTTT	CASSLFTTDTQYF
-	-	TRBV6-1	TRBJ1-4	TGTGCCAGCAGAACCGGGTTTTATGAAAAACTGTTTTTT	CASRTGFYEKLFF
TRBD1	-	TRBV6-6	TRBJ1-5	TGTGCCAGCAGCAGGACAGGGAGCGTCTTGCCCCAGCATTTT	CASSRTGSVLPQHF
TRBD1	once	TRBV5-6	TRBJ1-5	TGTGCCAGCGCAAAGACAGGGGGCGATCAGCCCCAGCATTTT	CASAKTGGDQPQHF
-	-	TRBV6-6	TRBJ1-4	TGTGCCAGCAGTTACCCGTCAGGGGTAACTAATGAAAAACTGTTTTTT	CASSYPSGVTNEKLFF
TRBD1	-	TRBV11-3	TRBJ2-3	TGTGCCAGCAGCTGGGGACAGGGCTATACAGATACGCAGTATTTT	CASSWGQGYTDTQYF
TRBD2	-	TRBV10-3	TRBJ2-1	TGTGCCATCAGGGGACTAGCGGAAAGTAATGAGCAGTTCTTC	CAIRGLAESNEQFF
-	-	TRBV6-5	TRBJ1-4	TGTGCCAGCAGTACCAGGGTAACTAATGAAAAACTGTTTTTT	CASSTRVTNEKLFF
TRBD1	once	TRBV18	TRBJ1-6	TGTGCCAGCTCACCACCGACAGGGGGCGTCAATTCACCCCTCCACTTT	CASSPPTGGVNSPLHF
TRBD1	-	TRBV4-1	TRBJ1-2	TGCGCCAGCAGCCAAGGCCGGGACAGGGTGATCTATGGCTACACCTTC	CASSQGRDRVIYGYTF
-	-	TRBV18	TRBJ2-7	TGTGCCAGCTCACCATTAATCAGGGATCAAAGGGGCTCCTACGAGCAGTACTTC	CASSPLIRDQRGSYEQYF
-	-	TRBV5-4	TRBJ1-4	TGTGCCAGCAGCCAAACCTCAACTCCCGGGGAAAAACTGTTTTTT	CASSQTSTPGEKLFF
-	-	TRBV29-1	TRBJ2-2	TGCAGCGTTGAATTGGGACAGAACACCGGGGAGCTGTTTTTT	CSVELGQNTGELFF
-	-	TRBV7-8	TRBJ2-3	TGTGCCAGCAGCGGGGGGTCAGTCATAGATACGCAGTATTTT	CASSGGSVIDTQYF
TRBD1	-	TRBV7-9	TRBJ2-3	TGTGCCAGCAGCTTAGGGGTGGGACAGGGGGCGACAGATACGCAGTATTTT	CASSLGVGQGATDTQYF
-	-	TRBV4-3	TRBJ1-4	TGCGCCAGCAGCCAAGGAAGAGGGTACAGTGAAAAACTGTTTTTT	CASSQGRGYSEKLFF
TRBD1	-	TRBV5-8	TRBJ1-2	TGTGCCAGCAGCTCCTACCTCACGGACAGGGGTTCTGGCTACACCTTC	CASSSYLTDRGSGYTF
-	-	TRBV19	TRBJ1-1	TGTGCCAGTAGTATATCCGGTTTGATGAACACTGAAGCTTTCTTT	CASSISGLMNTEAFF
-	few	TRBV21-1	TRBJ2-1	TGTGCCAGCATCCCCTACCGCCGGGGATTCTTC	CASIPYRRGFF
-	-	TRBV2	TRBJ1-2	TGTGCCAGCAGTGGTACAGGTAACTATGGCTACACCTTC	CASSGTGNYGYTF
-	-	TRBV5-4	TRBJ2-5	TGTGCCAGCAGTACCCAGGAGACCCAGTACTTC	CASSTQETQYF